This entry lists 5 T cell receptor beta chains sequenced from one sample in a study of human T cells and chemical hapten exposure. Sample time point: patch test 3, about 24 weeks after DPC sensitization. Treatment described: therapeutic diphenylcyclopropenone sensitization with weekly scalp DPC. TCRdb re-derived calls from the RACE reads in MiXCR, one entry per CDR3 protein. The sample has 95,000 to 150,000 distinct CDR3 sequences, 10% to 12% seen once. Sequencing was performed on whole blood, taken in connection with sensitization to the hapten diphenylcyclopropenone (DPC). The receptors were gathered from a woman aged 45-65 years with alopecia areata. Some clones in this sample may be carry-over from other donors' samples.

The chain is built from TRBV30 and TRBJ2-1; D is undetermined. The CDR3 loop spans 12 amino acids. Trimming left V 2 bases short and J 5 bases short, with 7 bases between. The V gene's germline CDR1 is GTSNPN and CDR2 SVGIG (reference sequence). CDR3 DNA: TGTGCCTGGAGTTCAGGAAACAATGAGCAGTTCTTC. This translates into CAWSSGNNEQFF.

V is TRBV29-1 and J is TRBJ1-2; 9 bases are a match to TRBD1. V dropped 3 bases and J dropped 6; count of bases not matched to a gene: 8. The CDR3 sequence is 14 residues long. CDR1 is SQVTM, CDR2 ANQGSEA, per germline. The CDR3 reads CSVEGQGFLDGYTF. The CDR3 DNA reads TGCAGCGTTGAGGGACAGGGTTTTCTCGATGGCTACACCTTC.

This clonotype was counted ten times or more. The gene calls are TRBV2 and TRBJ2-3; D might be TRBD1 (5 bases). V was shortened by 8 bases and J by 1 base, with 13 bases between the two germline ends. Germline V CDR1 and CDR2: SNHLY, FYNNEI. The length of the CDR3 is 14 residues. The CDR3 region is CASVTLGGTDTQYF. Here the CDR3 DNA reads TGTGCCAGCGTAACGCTAGGGGGCACAGATACGCAGTATTTT. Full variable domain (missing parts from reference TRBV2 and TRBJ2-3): EPEVTQTPSHQVTQMGQEVILRCVPISNHLYFYWYRQILGQKVEFLVSFYNNEISEKSEIFDDQFSVERPDGSNFTLKIRSTKLEDSAMYFCASVTLGGTDTQYFGPGTRLTVL.

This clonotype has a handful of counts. The CDR3 nucleotides read TGTGCCAGCAGCCCTGACTTAGATACGCAGTATTTT. This translates into CASSPDLDTQYF. The J gene is TRBJ2-3, the V gene TRBV9; D is undetermined. Germline CDR1 reads SGDLS; CDR2 reads YYNGEE. Trimming took off 4 bases at V and 5 bases at J, with 8 bases between the two ends. The CDR3 loop spans 12 amino acids.

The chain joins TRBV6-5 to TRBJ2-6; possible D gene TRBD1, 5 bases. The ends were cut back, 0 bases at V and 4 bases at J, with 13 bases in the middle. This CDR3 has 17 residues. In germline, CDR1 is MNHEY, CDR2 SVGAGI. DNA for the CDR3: TGTGCCAGCAGTTACTCAGTGCAGGGATCCGGGGCCAACGTCCTGACTTTC. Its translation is CASSYSVQGSGANVLTF.